This T cell receptor beta chain was observed in a study of blood T cell repertoires in COVID-19 (dated by TCRdb to about 2020). The study in broad terms: Samples from collaborators originated in the United States, Italy and Spain and spanned both the acute and convalescent phases of COVID-19. The material from the prospective study consisted of cDNA or gDNA derived from T cells, B-cell-depleted T cells, or PBMCs. The dataset comprised deeply sampled blood TCRbeta repertoires from subjects exposed to, actively infected with, or recovered from COVID-19. The repertoires were released in a freely available public database intended as a resource for research on the immune response to SARS-CoV-2. The samples were drawn from two sources: the first 160 participants of the ongoing ImmuneRACE study, and some 1,300 subjects contributed by 6 global collaborators. Sample metadata almost always included a de-identified subject ID, COVID-19 status, age in years and sex. Where HLA class I and class II types were available, the types were taken from metadata supplied by the sample provider, not from assay-based typing.

Sequences MGHDK (CDR1) and SYGVNS (CDR2) are obtained from the germline V gene. The CDR3 numbers 11 residues from cysteine through phenylalanine. Left in the record is the CDR3 DNA by itself, 33 bases read in frame from the first base. The immunoSEQ Assay, a bias-controlled multiplex PCR, was used to amplify TCRbeta CDR3 regions from genomic DNA. Per the source publication's procedure: Within the assay, amplification of reference gene primers was used to estimate how many nucleated cells each sample contained. Sequence reads were collapsed and filtered to measure the absolute abundance of every unique TCRbeta CDR3 rearrangement. For each sample, productive Simpson clonality was calculated as the square root of Simpson's diversity index over productive rearrangements. TCRdb took over this immuneACCESS table, retaining in-frame rearrangements with V and J assigned. Such tables are incomplete; in checked studies, under half of the missing clones stem from an unresolved V gene, and the remainder is unexplained. V and J calls and clone size are copied from that table; D and trimming were computed from the DNA. Across this sample there are some 170,000 clones, with 87% seen only once. The leading ten clones occupy less than 1.5% of the sample.

Summary of the overall study and its limitations: Clinical and demographic metadata were provided uncurated, with the amount varying by source and participant.

Participants in the prospective study were aged about 18 to 95 years, lived in 24 United States geographic areas, and enrolled through a virtual design. In the prospective study, cohorts were assigned on the basis of participant-reported clinical history obtained from a screening survey and a study questionnaire. Each participant in the prospective study had whole blood, serum and a nasopharyngeal or oropharyngeal swab collected by mobile phlebotomists. Over a roughly two-month period, participants in the prospective study had the option of providing additional blood draws and questionnaires. Blood samples from the prospective study were shipped frozen or at room temperature prior to DNA extraction. In regard to this clone: Its antigen remains unidentified. An end of the junction does not agree with germline; a read error may underlie this.

Recombination connected TRBV25-1 to TRBJ1-1; tentative D gene TRBD1, with 5 bases matching. Sequencing used PBMCs or T cells enriched from blood (not recorded which). The TCR originated in a human donor with acute COVID-19. The donor label of this sample is uncertain. The DNA sequence is TGTGCCCCGGGGGGGAACGCTGAAGCTTTCTTT. It translates as CAPGGNAEAFF.